The entry that follows covers one T cell receptor beta chain sequence. Its antigen is not known. This entry comes from a study of metastatic and nonmetastatic thyroid tumors. Study as a whole: The authors compared repertoires across blood and tumor or nodule tissue from malignant and benign thyroid patients.

There were no patients who had received any treatment before thyroid surgery. As processed by the authors: CDR3 differences across clinicopathological groups were used to build a distant-metastasis classifier for papillary thyroid cancer. TCRdb reassembled clones from the PCR reads with MiXCR. The V and J calls reflect TCRdb's pipeline rather than the authors' work. The table includes more than 15,000 clones, approximately 30% detected once. Germline V CDR1 and CDR2: LGHNA, YSLEER. The CDR3 loop spans 16 amino acids. The V gene end was trimmed by 0 bases and the J gene end by 5 bases; junction bases not matched to a gene: 7. Regarding the study as a whole: According to reports, the diversity of TCR beta was significantly higher in malignant thyroid tumors than in benign nodules, and this held in both blood and tumor samples.

The chain carries TRBV4-3 and TRBJ2-7; 10 positions match TRBD2. The sequenced sample was tumor tissue. This sequence was found in a female donor with papillary thyroid cancer or a benign thyroid nodule (not recorded which). Some clones in this sample may be carry-over from other donors' samples. CDR3 sequence: CASSQDRSGRADEQYF. The CDR3 region has the DNA TGCGCCAGCAGCCAAGATCGAAGCGGGAGGGCGGACGAGCAGTACTTC.